The rows below give T cell receptor beta chains drawn from one sample of a study of cytomegalovirus exposure and HLA in healthy donors. Data came from immunoSEQ multiplex PCR; TCRdb stores just in-frame clones and leaves some out. The sample records 65,000 or so clones, roughly 80% being singletons. The sequencing input was PBMCs. The receptors originated from a girl aged 5 to 17 in good health and CMV-seropositive. CDR3s include the opening cysteine and the closing phenylalanine or tryptophan. Each record gives: V gene, clone size, D gene, J gene, CDR3 DNA, CDR3 protein. D genes are given only for firm matches. The size field is filled for only some rows; it gives once, few, many or a size class.

V gene: TRBV7-9; clone size: once; D gene: TRBD2; J gene: TRBJ2-1; CDR3 DNA: TGTGCCAGCAGCTTCCCACTAGCGGGGACCTACAATGAGCAGTTCTTC; CDR3 protein: CASSFPLAGTYNEQFF
V gene: TRBV4-1; clone size: NA; D gene: TRBD1; J gene: TRBJ2-5; CDR3 DNA: TGCGCCAGCAGCCAAGGACGGGGACAGGGCCAAGAGACCCAGTACTTC; CDR3 protein: CASSQGRGQGQETQYF
V gene: TRBV28; clone size: NA; D gene: TRBD1; J gene: TRBJ2-3; CDR3 DNA: TGTGCCAGCAGTCCCGGGACAGGGTCAGATACGCAGTATTTT; CDR3 protein: CASSPGTGSDTQYF
V gene: TRBV30; clone size: NA; D gene: NA; J gene: TRBJ1-4; CDR3 DNA: TGTGCCTGGAAAGGGGCTTGGAATGAAAAACTGTTTTTT; CDR3 protein: CAWKGAWNEKLFF
V gene: TRBV4-3; clone size: few; D gene: TRBD2; J gene: TRBJ2-6; CDR3 DNA: TGCGCCAGCAGCCAAGTGGGACCGGGGGGAGGGGCCAACGTCCTGACTTTC; CDR3 protein: CASSQVGPGGGANVLTF
V gene: TRBV19; clone size: once; D gene: TRBD1; J gene: TRBJ1-5; CDR3 DNA: TGTGCCAGTAGTATTAGGACAGGGGGCGTATTGATCTATAGCAATCAGCCCCAGCATTTT; CDR3 protein: CASSIRTGGVLIYSNQPQHF
V gene: TRBV7-7; clone size: few; D gene: TRBD2; J gene: TRBJ2-7; CDR3 DNA: TGTGCCAGCAGCTTAGCGGGAGGGGAAGAGCAGTACTTC; CDR3 protein: CASSLAGGEEQYF
V gene: TRBV5-1; clone size: NA; D gene: TRBD2; J gene: TRBJ2-7; CDR3 DNA: TGCGCCAGCAGCGTAGAGCTCGGGACTAGCCGCGAGCAGTACTTC; CDR3 protein: CASSVELGTSREQYF
V gene: TRBV6-5; clone size: NA; D gene: NA; J gene: TRBJ1-2; CDR3 DNA: TGTGCCAGCAGTTACCTCTCCGGGACATTGAGGGAAGGCTACACCTTC; CDR3 protein: CASSYLSGTLREGYTF
V gene: TRBV29-1; clone size: NA; D gene: NA; J gene: TRBJ1-1; CDR3 DNA: TGCAGCGTTGAAGATCGGGAACAGTATCTAACTTTCTTT; CDR3 protein: CSVEDREQYLTFF